The source of this TCR beta chain is a study of T-cell reconstitution after alpha-beta-depleted transplantation in children (dated by TCRdb to 2015 to 2016). Background on the whole study: The study quantitatively tracked T-cell immune reconstitution after TCRalphabeta/CD19-depleted allogeneic hematopoietic cell transplantation in children using TCR repertoire profiling.

From the germline V gene, CDR1 is SGHRS and CDR2 is YFSETQ. Ends trimmed: V by 4 bases, J by 9 bases; bases unmatched to a gene: 9. CDR3 length: 15 amino acids, cysteine to phenylalanine. Just CDR3 DNA is preserved here, 45 bases in frame from base 1. On this clonotype: Its antigen remains undetermined. Qualities for individual bases were not recorded, and no much larger clone is one base off.

Preparation of the library involved PCR. The sequencing machine was an Illumina HiSeq 2500. To normalize quantification of the TCRbeta repertoire, the TCR libraries were built with molecular barcoding that relied on unique molecular identifiers. Through fastp at Q25 and MiXCR, TCRdb rebuilt clones from the public reads, retaining in-frame beta chains. Under each unique CDR3 protein, matching rows form one entry showing the most common genes and DNA. The sample table lists nearly 400,000 distinct CDR3 sequences, roughly 22% of them with a count of one. The ten largest account for 3% to 4% of the sample.

The rearranged segments are TRBV5-1 and TRBJ2-1; 11 of the junction bases match TRBD2. The material was PBMCs from the stem cell graft donor, obtained from the stem cell graft. This TCR derives from a human donor who donated a stem cell graft to a child with acute myeloid leukemia. For the CDR3, the sequence is CASSLTSGIVFEQFF. The DNA is as follows: TGCGCCAGCAGCCTGACTAGCGGGATAGTCTTTGAGCAGTTCTTC.